One sample yielded the 12 T cell receptor beta chains listed below, sequenced in a study of cytomegalovirus exposure and HLA in healthy donors. 13 Jbeta primers and 60 Vbeta primers were used for the PCR. Data came from immunoSEQ multiplex PCR; TCRdb stores just in-frame clones and leaves some out. The sample includes 180,000 or so clones, roughly a tenth of them seen just once. Specimen: PBMCs. The receptors come from a woman between 25 and 40 years old in good health and CMV-seropositive.

The chain combines TRBV2 with TRBJ2-7; 8 bases agree with TRBD1. Germline V gene sequence: CDR1 SNHLY, CDR2 FYNNEI. CDR3 length equals 17 residues. Trimming cost V 4 bases and J 0 bases; bases outside gene matches: 11. Written as DNA, the CDR3 is TGTGCCAGCAGTGCCGGACAGGGTAGATGGGGCTCCTACGAGCAGTACTTC. It yields the protein CASSAGQGRWGSYEQYF. Based on the CDR3 plus reference TRBV2 and TRBJ2-7, the full variable domain is EPEVTQTPSHQVTQMGQEVILRCVPISNHLYFYWYRQILGQKVEFLVSFYNNEISEKSEIFDDQFSVERPDGSNFTLKIRSTKLEDSAMYFCASSAGQGRWGSYEQYFGPGTRLTVT.

This CDR3 is CASIRSGRFGNEQFF. CDR3 in DNA: TGTGCCAGCATACGGAGCGGGAGATTTGGCAATGAGCAGTTCTTC. The chain employs TRBV2 and TRBJ2-1; TRBD2 aligns across 8 bases. Germline values: CDR1 SNHLY, CDR2 FYNNEI. Trimming at V came to 7 bases and at J to 6 bases, leaving 11 bases not matched to a gene. The CDR3 is 15 amino acids. Full variable domain (remainder filled in from reference TRBV2 and TRBJ2-1): EPEVTQTPSHQVTQMGQEVILRCVPISNHLYFYWYRQILGQKVEFLVSFYNNEISEKSEIFDDQFSVERPDGSNFTLKIRSTKLEDSAMYFCASIRSGRFGNEQFFGPGTRLTVL.

This clone was seen a handful of times. The chain uses TRBV7-7 and TRBJ2-6; TRBD1 might be the D (6 bases). There are 16 residues in the CDR3. V lost 6 bases, J lost 0 bases, and 12 bases lay in between. The germline CDR1 and CDR2 sequences are SSHAT and FNYEAQ (reference sequence). The CDR3 here is CASSRQGGSGANVLTF. The DNA for the CDR3 is TGTGCCAGCAGTCGCCAAGGGGGCTCTGGGGCCAACGTCCTGACTTTC.

This chain's CDR3 is CASREQGARQPQHF. CDR3 DNA sequence: TGTGCCAGCAGAGAACAGGGGGCGAGGCAGCCCCAGCATTTT. The rearrangement uses TRBV2 and TRBJ1-5, with TRBD1 identical over 9 bases. CDR1 and CDR2 from the germline V gene are SNHLY and FYNNEI. CDR3 size: 14 residues. The J segment lost 7 bases and the V segment lost 6 bases, leaving 7 bases of the junction unmatched.

Only a few counts were recorded for this clone. The chain uses TRBV5-1 and TRBJ2-7, with TRBD2 matching over 10 bases. This CDR3 has 16 residues. Germline-derived CDR1 and CDR2 are SGHRS and YFSETQ. Trimming took 0 bases from V and 5 from J; bases not matched to a gene: 8. The CDR3 DNA is TGCGCCAGCAGCTTGGAGGCGGCTAGCGGGAGCCACGAGCAGTACTTC. This translates into CASSLEAASGSHEQYF.

This clone has a handful of counts. The chain uses TRBV5-4 and TRBJ2-1, with 16 nucleotides matching TRBD2. V lost 4 bases, J lost 1 base, and 5 bases stayed unmatched. Germline V lookup: CDR1 SGHNT, CDR2 YYREEE (reference sequence). The CDR3 is made up of 18 amino acids. The CDR3 DNA follows: TGTGCCAGCAGCGTGGGACTAGCGGGAGGGAGATCCTACAATGAGCAGTTCTTC. Protein sequence: CASSVGLAGGRSYNEQFF.

This chain links TRBV18 with TRBJ2-4, with 8 bases matching TRBD1. This CDR3 is 17 amino acids long. CDR1 KGHSH and CDR2 LQKENI come from the germline V gene. The V segment lost 4 bases and the J segment 1 base; nucleotides outside the gene matches: 9. CDR3 coding DNA: TGTGCCAGCTCACTATACAGGGGGGCGGAGGCCAAAAACATTCAGTACTTC. It translates to CASSLYRGAEAKNIQYF.

The chain uses TRBV5-1 and TRBJ2-3; D uncertain. V lost 4 bases and J 5 bases, leaving 8 bases between the germline ends. Per the germline V gene, CDR1 is SGHRS and CDR2 is YFSETQ. The CDR3 is 12 amino acids. The CDR3 spells CASSPAGDTQYF. The CDR3 coding sequence is TGCGCCAGCAGCCCCGCCGGAGATACGCAGTATTTT.

This clone was seen more than once but under ten times. The rearrangement links TRBV18 to TRBJ2-3; D gene ambiguous. The germline V and J ends were trimmed by 3 bases and 3 bases, with 10 bases remaining between them. CDR1 and CDR2 (germline): KGHSH, LQKENI. CDR3 length equals 14 residues. In DNA, the CDR3 is TGTGCCAGCTCACCCCAACCTATAACAGATACGCAGTATTTT. It translates to CASSPQPITDTQYF.

The chain carries TRBV27 and TRBJ2-1; weak D call: TRBD1 (5 bases). This CDR3 is built from 12 residues. Trimming removed 6 bases from V and 4 bases from J, with 7 bases in between. Germline V gene data show CDR1 as MNHEY and CDR2 as SMNVEV (reference sequence). Here the CDR3 DNA reads TGTGCCAGCAGGGGGCTATACAATGAGCAGTTCTTC. This translates into CASRGLYNEQFF.

The chain uses TRBV6-5 and TRBJ2-7, with TRBD2 identical over 9 bases. V shed 2 bases, J shed 3 bases, and the junction held 5 bases outside the gene matches. CDR3 length equals 15 residues. Per germline, CDR1 MNHEY and CDR2 SVGAGI. Here the CDR3 reads CASSYSLAGIYEQYF. The CDR3 nucleotides read TGTGCCAGCAGTTACAGCCTAGCGGGGATCTACGAGCAGTACTTC.

The V call is TRBV2, the J call TRBJ1-6; perhaps TRBD1 as D (6 bases). The CDR3 runs to 15 residues. V was cut by 6 bases and J by 5 bases, with 14 bases left in between. Germline assignment: CDR1 SNHLY and CDR2 FYNNEI. This CDR3 is CASREFRGDNSPLHF. CDR3 DNA: TGTGCCAGCAGGGAATTCAGGGGAGATAATTCACCCCTCCACTTT.